The T cell receptor (beta chain) described here comes from a study of cytomegalovirus exposure and HLA in healthy donors. The CDR3 covers 14 residues. With 1 base removed from V and 8 bases from J, the gap between germline ends came to 12 bases. Per germline, CDR1 SGHAT and CDR2 FQNNGV. Donors showed nominal health when sampled, although they likely had unrecorded immune exposures. PCR used 60 Vbeta primers and 13 Jbeta primers. TCRdb's table, derived via immunoSEQ multiplex PCR, lists solely in-frame clones and lacks some. The sample yields some 99,000 clones, 75% to 80% seen once. The sample consisted of PBMCs. This rearrangement joins TRBV11-2 to TRBJ2-1; no definite D call. This clonotype was obtained from a female donor in good health and CMV-seronegative. The CDR3 sequence is CASSLGPIGYEQFF. The CDR3, as DNA: TGTGCCAGCAGCTTAGGACCCATCGGGTATGAGCAGTTCTTC.